Shown below are 26 T cell receptor beta chains from a single sample sequenced in a study of CD8 T cells in ankylosing spondylitis (dated by TCRdb to 2016 to 2017). Library method: 5' RACE. TCRdb names Illumina HiSeq 2500 as the instrument used. TCRdb reran the public reads through fastp at Q25 and MiXCR, keeping productive beta chains. Every entry covers one CDR3 protein and lists the most common genes and DNA from its rows. The sample has approximately 300,000 distinct CDR3 sequences on record, around 19% of them singletons. Under 8.5% of the sample goes to the ten largest clones. What was sequenced was blood, either unsorted or a sorted T cell fraction (not recorded which). Source of these receptors: a male donor with ankylosing spondylitis or in good health (not recorded which).

This chain connects TRBV7-9 to TRBJ2-3, with D possibly TRBD1 on 5 matching bases. The CDR3 totals 16 residues. V was pared by 7 bases and J by 0 bases, with 17 bases between. Germline CDR1 and CDR2: SEHNR and FQNEAQ (reference sequence). DNA of the CDR3: TGTGCCAGCATCAAGGGGCGCGCACTCAGCACAGATACGCAGTATTTT. Protein sequence: CASIKGRALSTDTQYF.

This clonotype has just a few counts. The rearrangement uses TRBV20-1 and TRBJ1-1; D is perhaps TRBD1 (6 bases). V was trimmed by 4 bases and J by 4 bases, leaving 16 bases between them. There are 14 residues in the CDR3. The V gene's germline CDR1 is DFQATT and CDR2 SNEGSKA (reference sequence). CDR3 bases: TGCAGTGCTACCCGACAGGTGGCCGGCACTGAAGCTTTCTTT. Protein sequence: CSATRQVAGTEAFF.

The J gene is TRBJ1-2, the V gene TRBV12-3 or TRBV12-4; possibly TRBD1 for D (5 bases). V lost 4 bases to trimming and J lost 11 bases, with 11 bases between them. This CDR3 comprises 11 residues. CDR3 protein: CASSSRGGYTF. In DNA, the CDR3 is TGTGCCAGCAGTTCCCGGGGGGGGTACACCTTC.

The rearrangement joins TRBV6-5 to TRBJ2-5, with D unclear. Germline lookup yields CDR1 MNHEY and CDR2 SVGAGI. V was trimmed by 0 bases and J by 2 bases, leaving 13 bases between them. This CDR3 is built from 16 residues. The CDR3 DNA sequence: TGTGCCAGCAGTTACTCGACGTTGGCAGCTCAAGAGACCCAGTACTTC. This encodes CASSYSTLAAQETQYF.

This chain joins TRBV7-2 and TRBJ2-3; no clear D. Germline V gives CDR1 SGHTA, CDR2 FQGNSA. The ends were cut back, 2 bases at V and 4 bases at J, with 4 bases in the middle. The CDR3 covers 12 residues. The CDR3 region has the DNA TGTGCCAGCAGCTTAACCCCAGATACGCAGTATTTT. This sequence encodes CASSLTPDTQYF.

The chain recombines TRBV2 with TRBJ2-3; 8 positions match TRBD1. The V gene's germline CDR1 is SNHLY and CDR2 FYNNEI. Trimming took 6 bases from V and 6 from J; bases not matched to a gene: 11. The CDR3 has 15 residues. CDR3 residues: CASRETGARADTQYF. The CDR3 nucleotides are TGTGCCAGCAGAGAGACAGGGGCCCGGGCGGATACGCAGTATTTT.

J is TRBJ2-5 and V is TRBV6-5; perhaps TRBD1 as D (6 bases). V shed 0 bases and J shed 5 bases, with 13 bases lying between them. The length of the CDR3 is 15 residues. CDR1 and CDR2 (germline): MNHEY, SVGAGI. The CDR3 loop reads CASSYSLQGWETQYF. The CDR3 bases are TGTGCCAGCAGTTACTCTTTACAGGGATGGGAGACCCAGTACTTC.

The rearrangement uses TRBV19 and TRBJ2-1; D unclear. With 3 bases removed from V and 0 bases from J, the gap between germline ends came to 9 bases. The CDR3 has 15 amino acids. The V gene's germline CDR1 is LNHDA and CDR2 SQIVND (reference sequence). CDR3 sequence reads: CASSISDLSYNEQFF. In DNA, the CDR3 is TGTGCCAGTAGTATTTCGGACCTCTCCTACAATGAGCAGTTCTTC.

This clonotype has more than one count but fewer than ten. The chain uses TRBV9 and TRBJ2-3; the D call may be TRBD1 or TRBD2 (5 bases each). CDR1 and CDR2 (germline): SGDLS, YYNGEE. CDR3 length equals 15 residues. Trimming took 0 bases from V and 2 from J, leaving 10 bases between them. The DNA for the CDR3 is TGTGCCAGCAGCGTAGAACTGGGGGTCACAGATACGCAGTATTTT. Its protein is CASSVELGVTDTQYF.

J is TRBJ1-1 and V is TRBV12-3 or TRBV12-4; D is unresolved. This CDR3 region has 14 residues. Deletions cut 1 base from V and 1 base from J, with 7 bases between. The CDR3 is CASSLGTRNTEAFF. The CDR3 DNA reads as TGTGCCAGCAGTTTAGGGACTAGGAACACTGAAGCTTTCTTT.

The chain is built from TRBV20-1 and TRBJ1-1; D call uncertain. This CDR3 comprises 12 residues. V was cut by 1 base and J by 1 base, with 4 bases left in between. Germline values: CDR1 DFQATT, CDR2 SNEGSKA (reference sequence). The CDR3 is CSARAGNTEAFF. The CDR3 DNA follows: TGCAGTGCTAGAGCTGGGAACACTGAAGCTTTCTTT.

This clonotype turned up a few times. This chain connects TRBV10-3 to TRBJ2-1; 9 positions match TRBD1. This CDR3 is built from 16 residues. Trimming at V came to 0 bases and at J to 3 bases, leaving 3 bases not matched to a gene. CDR1 and CDR2 (germline): ENHRY, SYGVKD. CDR3 sequence reads: CAISESGQGSYNEQFF. The DNA for the CDR3 is TGTGCCATCAGTGAGTCGGGACAGGGAAGCTACAATGAGCAGTTCTTC.

Details on this clonotype: A read error may account for a junction end that differs from germline. The rearrangement joins TRBV5-1 to TRBJ1-4; TRBD1 aligns across 8 bases. This CDR3 region has 16 residues. Per the germline V gene, CDR1 is SGHRS and CDR2 is YFSETQ. CDR3 DNA: TGCGCCAGCAGATTGGGCCGGGACAGGACTAATGAAAAACTGTTTTTT. Protein sequence: CASRLGRDRTNEKLFF.

V is TRBV10-3 and J is TRBJ2-3; tentative D call: TRBD1 (6 bases). The germline gives CDR1 ENHRY, CDR2 SYGVKD. The CDR3 loop spans 14 amino acids. V lost 4 bases and J 4 bases, leaving 12 bases between the germline ends. CDR3: CAISGRAGADTQYF. The CDR3 DNA reads as TGTGCCATCAGTGGCAGGGCAGGGGCAGATACGCAGTATTTT.

This clonotype was observed many times. The chain links TRBV6-5 to TRBJ1-1; D is possibly TRBD1 (6 bases). The CDR3 is 17 residues long. Per the germline V gene, CDR1 is MNHEY and CDR2 is SVGAGI. V was pared by 2 bases and J by 1 base, with 17 bases between. CDR3 in DNA: TGTGCCAGCAGTTACCTGGGGGGCGGGTCGGGGAACACTGAAGCTTTCTTT. Amino acids: CASSYLGGGSGNTEAFF.

The chain recombines TRBV14 with TRBJ2-2; D may match TRBD1 or TRBD2 (6 bases each). Germline CDR1 is SGHDN and CDR2 is FVKESK. CDR3 size: 15 residues. Trimming took off 7 bases at V and 4 bases at J, with 16 bases between the two ends. This CDR3 is CASIPSGAGTGELFF. Here the CDR3 DNA reads TGTGCCAGCATCCCGTCGGGGGCCGGCACCGGGGAGCTGTTTTTT.

This clonotype was detected only a few times. The chain recombines TRBV6-4 with TRBJ2-3, with D unresolved. The ends were cut back, 0 bases at V and 8 bases at J, with 9 bases in the middle. Germline CDR1 reads MRHNA; CDR2 reads SNTAGT. The CDR3 is 13 residues long. The CDR3, as DNA: TGTGCCAGCAGTGACTCGAGGCTAGGTACGCAGTATTTT. Translating gives CASSDSRLGTQYF.

This chain uses TRBV27 with TRBJ2-2; D not certain. Germline assignment: CDR1 MNHEY and CDR2 SMNVEV (reference sequence). The V gene lost 11 bases and the J gene lost 1 base, with 5 bases spanning the gap. CDR3 length: 11 amino acids. For the CDR3, the DNA is TGTGCCTCAATGAACACCGGGGAGCTGTTTTTT. Its translation: CASMNTGELFF.

CDR3 bases: TGTGCCAGCAGTCTTCCGGGAGAAAACATTCAGTACTTC. It is translated as CASSLPGENIQYF. The chain combines TRBV28 with TRBJ2-4; weak D call: TRBD2 (6 bases). CDR3 length: 13 amino acids. With 5 bases removed from V and 5 bases from J, the gap between germline ends came to 10 bases. Germline loops: CDR1 MDHEN, CDR2 SYDVKM.

The V and J genes are TRBV20-1 and TRBJ2-3; 7 bases align to TRBD2. The V and J ends lost 4 bases and 0 bases, in that order; junction bases with no gene match: 4. The CDR3 runs to 14 residues. The germline gives CDR1 DFQATT, CDR2 SNEGSKA (reference sequence). CDR3 sequence (DNA): TGCAGTGCTATGCGAGCGGGAAGCACAGATACGCAGTATTTT. It yields the protein CSAMRAGSTDTQYF.

As to this clonotype: A much larger clone sits a single nucleotide away, making a read error possible. The chain recombines TRBV12-3 or TRBV12-4 with TRBJ1-2; D remains ambiguous. This CDR3 is built from 13 residues. The CDR3 protein is CASSPTVNYAYTF. The CDR3 bases are TGTGCCAGCAGCCCCACAGTTAACTATGCCTACACCTTC.

The rearrangement uses TRBV5-6 and TRBJ2-3; 8 bases are a match to TRBD2. The CDR3 totals 15 residues. Germline trimming cut 5 bases from V and 3 bases from J; bases unmatched to any gene: 8. From germline, CDR1 is SGHDT and CDR2 YYEEEE. The CDR3: CASSLSGLVTDTQYF. The CDR3 DNA is TGTGCCAGCAGTCTATCGGGACTAGTAACAGATACGCAGTATTTT. The full variable domain, with the rest looked up from reference TRBV5-6 and TRBJ2-3, is DAGVTQSPTHLIKTRGQQVTLRCSPKSGHDTVSWYQQALGQGPQFIFQYYEEEERQRGNFPDRFSGHQFPNYSSELNVNALLLGDSALYLCASSLSGLVTDTQYFGPGTRLTVL.

J is TRBJ1-5 and V is TRBV20-1; TRBD1 matches 7 bases. V dropped 3 bases and J dropped 7; count of bases not matched to a gene: 3. This CDR3 comprises 12 residues. Germline V lookup: CDR1 DFQATT, CDR2 SNEGSKA (reference sequence). Here the CDR3 reads CSASQGGQPQHF. CDR3 DNA sequence: TGCAGTGCTAGCCAGGGGGGACAGCCCCAGCATTTT.

The V and J genes are TRBV2 and TRBJ2-7; 9 bases are shared with TRBD1. The CDR3 has 15 amino acids. CDR1 SNHLY and CDR2 FYNNEI come from the germline V gene. Germline trimming cut 4 bases from V and 3 bases from J; bases unmatched to any gene: 7. The CDR3 DNA reads as TGTGCCAGCAGTGCACCGGGACAGGGTTTCTACGAGCAGTACGTC. Its protein is CASSAPGQGFYEQYV.

This clonotype was seen a handful of times. The rearrangement links TRBV20-1 to TRBJ2-5; D possibly uses TRBD1 or TRBD2 (5 bases each). Germline assignment: CDR1 DFQATT and CDR2 SNEGSKA (reference sequence). Trimming stripped 2 bases from V and 2 bases from J, with 18 bases between. The CDR3 consists of 16 residues. The CDR3 reads CSARQGPQNSQETQYF. The CDR3 DNA is TGCAGTGCTAGACAGGGACCACAGAATTCACAAGAGACCCAGTACTTC.

This chain joins TRBV21-1 and TRBJ2-7; the table calls TRBD1, which could not be checked here. TRBV21-1 is designated a pseudogene. The CDR3 has 16 residues. The CDR3 nucleotides are TGTGCCAGCAGCAAAGCCGAGCGCCCACCCTCGTACGAGCAGTACGTC. This encodes CASSKAERPPSYEQYV.